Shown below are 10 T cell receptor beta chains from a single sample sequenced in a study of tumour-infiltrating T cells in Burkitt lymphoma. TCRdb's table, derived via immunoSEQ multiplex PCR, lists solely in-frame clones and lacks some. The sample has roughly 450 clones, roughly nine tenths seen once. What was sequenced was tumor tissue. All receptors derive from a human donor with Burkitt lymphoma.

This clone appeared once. CDR3 DNA: TGTGCCAACACCGGGGGGGCCCAGTACTTC. It yields the protein CANTGGAQYF. The rearrangement links TRBV6-5 to TRBJ2-5, with 8 bases aligning to TRBD2. This CDR3 is 10 amino acids long. Germline assignment: CDR1 MNHEY and CDR2 SVGAGI. With V trimmed by 10 bases and J by 9 bases, 4 bases remained unmatched.

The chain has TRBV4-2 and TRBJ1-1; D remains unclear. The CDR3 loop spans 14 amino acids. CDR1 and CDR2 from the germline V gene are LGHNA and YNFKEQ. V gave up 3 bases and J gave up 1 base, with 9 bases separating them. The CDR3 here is CASSQYQGNTEAFF. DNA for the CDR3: TGTGCCAGCAGCCAGTATCAAGGGAACACTGAAGCTTTCTTT.

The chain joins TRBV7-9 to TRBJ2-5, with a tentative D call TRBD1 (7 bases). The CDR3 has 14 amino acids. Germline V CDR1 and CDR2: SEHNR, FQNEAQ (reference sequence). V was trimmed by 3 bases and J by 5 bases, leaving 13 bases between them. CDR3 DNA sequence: TGTGCCAGCAGCTTCGCAGGGGGGACGGAGACCCAGTACTTC. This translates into CASSFAGGTETQYF.

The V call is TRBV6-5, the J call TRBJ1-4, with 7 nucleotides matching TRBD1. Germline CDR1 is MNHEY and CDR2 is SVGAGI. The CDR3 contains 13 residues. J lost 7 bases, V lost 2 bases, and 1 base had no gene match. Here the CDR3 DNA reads TGTGCCAGCAGTTACGACAGGGCTGAAAAACTGTTTTTT. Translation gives CASSYDRAEKLFF.

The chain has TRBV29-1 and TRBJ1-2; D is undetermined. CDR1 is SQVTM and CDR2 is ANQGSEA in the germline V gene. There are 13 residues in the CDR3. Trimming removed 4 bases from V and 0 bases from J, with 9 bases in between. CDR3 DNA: TGCAGCGTTGTGGGCATAGCTAACTATGGCTACACCTTC. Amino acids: CSVVGIANYGYTF.

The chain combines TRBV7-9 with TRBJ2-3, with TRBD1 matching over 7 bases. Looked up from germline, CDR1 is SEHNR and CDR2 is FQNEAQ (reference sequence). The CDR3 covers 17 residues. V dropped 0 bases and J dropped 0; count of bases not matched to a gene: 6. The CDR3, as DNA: TGTGCCAGCAGCTTAGCGTCCCAGGGGGTAAGCACAGATACGCAGTATTTT. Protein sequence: CASSLASQGVSTDTQYF.

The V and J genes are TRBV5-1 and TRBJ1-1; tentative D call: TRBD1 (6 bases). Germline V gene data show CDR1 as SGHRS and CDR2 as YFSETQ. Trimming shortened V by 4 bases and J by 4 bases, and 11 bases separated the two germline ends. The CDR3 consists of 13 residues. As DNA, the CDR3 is TGCGCCAGCAGCCCAGTAGGGGGCACTGAAGCTTTCTTT. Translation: CASSPVGGTEAFF.

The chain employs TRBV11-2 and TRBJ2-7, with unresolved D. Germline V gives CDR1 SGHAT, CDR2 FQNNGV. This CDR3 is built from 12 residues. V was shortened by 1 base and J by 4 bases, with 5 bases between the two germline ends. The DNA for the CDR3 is TGTGCCAGCAGCTTAGTTTTGTACGAGCAGTACTTC. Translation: CASSLVLYEQYF. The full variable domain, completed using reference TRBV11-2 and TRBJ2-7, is EAGVAQSPRYKIIEKRQSVAFWCNPISGHATLYWYQQILGQGPKLLIQFQNNGVVDDSQLPKDRFSAERLKGVDSTLKIQPAKLEDSAVYLCASSLVLYEQYFGPGTRLTVT.

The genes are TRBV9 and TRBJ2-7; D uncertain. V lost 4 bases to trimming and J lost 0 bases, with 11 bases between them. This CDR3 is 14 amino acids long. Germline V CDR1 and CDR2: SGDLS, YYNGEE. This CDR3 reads CASSSGDNSYEQYF. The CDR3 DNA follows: TGTGCCAGCAGCTCCGGAGACAACTCCTACGAGCAGTACTTC. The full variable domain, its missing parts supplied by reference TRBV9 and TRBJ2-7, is DSGVTQTPKHLITATGQRVTLRCSPRSGDLSVYWYQQSLDQGLQFLIQYYNGEERAKGNILERFSAQQFPDLHSELNLSSLELGDSALYFCASSSGDNSYEQYFGPGTRLTVT.

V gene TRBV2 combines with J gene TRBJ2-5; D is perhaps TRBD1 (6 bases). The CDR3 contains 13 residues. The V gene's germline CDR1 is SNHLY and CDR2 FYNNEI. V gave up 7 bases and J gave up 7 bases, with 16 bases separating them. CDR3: CASTTARGGTQYF. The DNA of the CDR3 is TGTGCCAGCACCACCGCCAGGGGCGGGACCCAGTACTTC.